Following are 26 T cell receptor beta chains from one sample sequenced in a study of OX40 agonist ivuxolimab in advanced cancers. Repertoires were generated with immunoSEQ multiplex PCR, while TCRdb's copy carries only in-frame clones and drops some. The sample holds more than 80,000 clones, over 75% seen once. Here the sequenced sample was CD4+ or CD8+ T cells sorted from blood, taken in a trial of the OX40 agonist ivuxolimab. The source is an adult with an advanced solid tumor such as melanoma, head and neck, liver or kidney cancer.

This chain uses TRBV19 with TRBJ2-7; 7 bases are shared with TRBD1. This CDR3 contains 15 residues. Trimming cost V 4 bases and J 4 bases; bases outside gene matches: 10. Germline-derived CDR1 and CDR2 are LNHDA and SQIVND (reference sequence). The CDR3 sequence: CASSNIQGKVYEQYF. The DNA for the CDR3 is TGTGCCAGTAGTAATATACAGGGGAAAGTGTACGAGCAGTACTTC. Drawing the rest from reference TRBV19 and TRBJ2-7, the complete variable domain is DGGITQSPKYLFRKEGQNVTLSCEQNLNHDAMYWYRQDPGQGLRLIYYSQIVNDFQKGDIAEGYSVSREKKESFPLTVTSAQKNPTAFYLCASSNIQGKVYEQYFGPGTRLTVT.

In DNA form, the CDR3 reads TGCGCCAGCAGCCAAGACAAGTCGGCGAACATTCAGTACTTC. This encodes CASSQDKSANIQYF. The chain joins TRBV4-3 to TRBJ2-4; D gene ambiguous. Trimming left V 0 bases short and J 7 bases short, with 10 bases between. This CDR3 contains 14 residues. The germline gives CDR1 LGHNA, CDR2 YSLEER.

The rearrangement joins TRBV19 to TRBJ1-6, with 9 bases aligning to TRBD1. Trimming took 5 bases from V and 4 from J; bases not matched to a gene: 3. Germline V CDR1 and CDR2: LNHDA, SQIVND (reference sequence). The CDR3 runs to 15 residues. CDR3 in amino acids: CASSSGTGYNSPLHF. CDR3 in DNA: TGTGCCAGTAGTTCCGGGACAGGGTATAATTCACCCCTCCACTTT.

V is TRBV10-3 and J is TRBJ2-1; TRBD2 matches 7 bases. Germline V gives CDR1 ENHRY, CDR2 SYGVKD. The CDR3 consists of 14 residues. Unmatched junction bases numbered 12, after V lost 7 bases and J lost 9 bases. The CDR3 loop is CAITSGTTDREQFF. CDR3 DNA: TGTGCCATCACATCCGGGACTACCGACCGTGAGCAGTTCTTC.

V is TRBV4-3 and J is TRBJ2-6; no firm D call. The V end lost 5 bases, the J end lost 1 base, and 9 bases lay between the germline ends. The CDR3 is 15 residues long. The germline CDR1 and CDR2 sequences are LGHNA and YSLEER. The CDR3 DNA reads as TGCGCCAGCAGCGACCAACATTCTGGGGCCAACGTCCTGACTTTC. This encodes CASSDQHSGANVLTF.

This clone was detected only once. This chain joins TRBV15 and TRBJ2-3; perhaps D is TRBD1 or TRBD2 (5 bases each). V lost 5 bases and J 0 bases, leaving 18 bases between the germline ends. Per the germline V gene, CDR1 is LNHNV and CDR2 is YYDKDF (reference sequence). The CDR3 consists of 17 residues. This CDR3 is CATSPWIGGTSTDTQYF. The DNA for the CDR3 is TGTGCCACCAGCCCGTGGATTGGGGGTACTAGCACAGATACGCAGTATTTT. Drawing the rest from reference TRBV15 and TRBJ2-3, the complete variable domain is DAMVIQNPRYQVTQFGKPVTLSCSQTLNHNVMYWYQQKSSQAPKLLFHYYDKDFNNEADTPDNFQSRRPNTSFCFLDIRSPGLGDTAMYLCATSPWIGGTSTDTQYFGPGTRLTVL.

This chain connects TRBV7-6 to TRBJ2-7; D possibly corresponds to TRBD1 (5 bases). The CDR3 runs to 15 residues. Trimming pared 5 bases from V and 1 base from J, leaving 15 bases between. The germline V gene encodes CDR1 SGHVS and CDR2 FNYEAQ. CDR3 residues: CASSIDRHPSYEQYF. In DNA form, the CDR3 reads TGTGCCAGCAGCATTGACAGACACCCTTCCTACGAGCAGTACTTC. Complete variable domain (other parts from reference TRBV7-6 and TRBJ2-7): GAGVSQSPRYKVTKRGQDVALRCDPISGHVSLYWYRQALGQGPEFLTYFNYEAQQDKSGLPNDRFSAERPEGSISTLTIQRTEQRDSAMYRCASSIDRHPSYEQYFGPGTRLTVT.

This chain joins TRBV11-3 and TRBJ2-7; D gene ambiguous. Germline V gives CDR1 SGHNT, CDR2 YENEEA. The V end lost 1 base, the J end lost 0 bases, and 10 bases lay between the germline ends. The CDR3 spans 15 residues. Written as DNA, the CDR3 is TGTGCCAGCAGCTTAGGTTCAGGCCCCTCCTACGAGCAGTACTTC. Amino acid sequence: CASSLGSGPSYEQYF.

This chain connects TRBV9 to TRBJ2-1; D not resolved. Germline CDR1 SGDLS, CDR2 YYNGEE. The CDR3 totals 14 residues. Trimming cost V 4 bases and J 2 bases, with 10 bases left between them. This chain's CDR3 is CASSPRDAYNEQFF. The CDR3 DNA follows: TGTGCCAGCAGCCCCCGCGATGCCTACAATGAGCAGTTCTTC.

The chain uses TRBV4-2 and TRBJ2-1; 7 nucleotides line up with TRBD1. With V trimmed by 0 bases and J by 4 bases, 6 bases remained unmatched. The germline V gene has CDR1 LGHNA and CDR2 YNFKEQ. The CDR3 consists of 16 residues. The CDR3 nucleotides read TGTGCCAGCAGCCAAGACCTAACAGGGGTTTACAATGAGCAGTTCTTC. Protein product: CASSQDLTGVYNEQFF.

The chain couples TRBV4-3 to TRBJ2-7; no clear D gene. Germline V gene sequence: CDR1 LGHNA, CDR2 YSLEER. The V and J ends lost 0 bases and 7 bases respectively, with 19 bases between them. The CDR3 covers 16 residues. This chain's CDR3 is CASSQDRAGPLGEQYF. For the CDR3, the DNA is TGCGCCAGCAGCCAAGATAGGGCTGGCCCCTTGGGTGAGCAGTACTTC.

The chain combines TRBV7-2 with TRBJ1-5; D is uncertain. Germline CDR1 SGHTA, CDR2 FQGNSA. V dropped 5 bases and J dropped 2 bases, with 13 bases sitting between them. The CDR3 extends over 15 amino acids. CDR3 coding DNA: TGTGCCAGCAGCCTCAGATTAGGAGGCAATCAGCCCCAGCATTTT. Protein: CASSLRLGGNQPQHF.

This clone was counted only a few times. This sequence joins TRBV4-3 and TRBJ1-4; D ambiguous. The germline V gene has CDR1 LGHNA and CDR2 YSLEER. Trimming removed 3 bases from V and 8 bases from J, with 16 bases in between. The CDR3 sequence is 15 residues long. CDR3 nucleotides: TGCGCCAGCAGCCAGGTACCAGGCGGAAACGAAAAACTGTTTTTT. Protein sequence: CASSQVPGGNEKLFF.

The V and J genes are TRBV7-9 and TRBJ2-5, with 9 bases fitting TRBD1. CDR3 size: 14 residues. J was trimmed by 5 bases and V by 6 bases; bases with no gene match: 7. The V gene's germline CDR1 is SEHNR and CDR2 FQNEAQ (reference sequence). CDR3 bases: TGTGCCAGCAGAACTACAGGGGGCACGGAGACCCAGTACTTC. It is translated as CASRTTGGTETQYF.

The chain employs TRBV4-3 and TRBJ2-3; D is undetermined. CDR1 LGHNA and CDR2 YSLEER come from the germline V gene. The germline V and J ends were trimmed by 0 bases and 9 bases, with 10 bases remaining between them. CDR3 length equals 13 residues. CDR3 protein: CASSQDRRDTQYF. CDR3 nucleotides: TGCGCCAGCAGCCAAGATCGGAGAGACACGCAGTATTTT.

V gene TRBV25-1 combines with J gene TRBJ2-1, with unresolved D. V lost 4 bases and J 8 bases, leaving 9 bases between the germline ends. The CDR3 contains 12 residues. Per germline, CDR1 MGHDK and CDR2 SYGVNS. CDR3 protein: CASSGPQDEQFF. The CDR3 region has the DNA TGTGCCAGCAGTGGTCCCCAGGATGAGCAGTTCTTC.

V usage is TRBV6-4 and J usage is TRBJ2-1; 12 bases fit TRBD2. Germline V gives CDR1 MRHNA, CDR2 SNTAGT. V shed 5 bases, J shed 2 bases, and the junction held 1 base outside the gene matches. CDR3 length: 15 residues. The CDR3 region is CASSRLAGAYNEQFF. CDR3 DNA sequence: TGTGCCAGCAGTCGACTAGCGGGGGCCTACAATGAGCAGTTCTTC.

V usage is TRBV6-5 and J usage is TRBJ2-2; TRBD1 matches at 8 bases. Germline CDR1 and CDR2: MNHEY and SVGAGI. The CDR3 extends over 15 amino acids. After removal of 5 bases from V and 5 bases from J, the junction contained 7 bases not matched to a gene. The CDR3 DNA is TGTGCCAGCAGTAGACAGGGGTTGTTGACCGGGGAGCTGTTTTTT. It specifies CASSRQGLLTGELFF.

This chain connects TRBV28 to TRBJ1-2; possible D gene TRBD1, 6 bases. Germline V gives CDR1 MDHEN, CDR2 SYDVKM. Trimming shortened V by 8 bases and J by 8 bases, and 18 bases separated the two germline ends. This CDR3 has 13 residues. The CDR3 is CASSQTGPEGYTF. The DNA for the CDR3 is TGTGCCAGCTCACAGACAGGTCCGGAGGGCTACACCTTC.

This clone appeared once. The chain recombines TRBV7-2 with TRBJ2-3; TRBD2 matches 7 bases. Looked up from germline, CDR1 is SGHTA and CDR2 is FQGNSA. The ends lost 2 bases at V and 3 bases at J; junction bases unmatched: 5. This CDR3 spans 15 amino acids. CDR3 in amino acids: CASSLIGRGTDTQYF. For the CDR3, the DNA is TGTGCCAGCAGCTTAATTGGGAGGGGTACAGATACGCAGTATTTT.

The gene calls are TRBV5-1 and TRBJ2-1; D remains unclear. The length of the CDR3 is 14 residues. V lost 0 bases, J lost 4 bases, and 8 bases lay in between. Germline lookup yields CDR1 SGHRS and CDR2 YFSETQ. CDR3 DNA: TGCGCCAGCAGCTTGGGGGCGCGTTACAATGAGCAGTTCTTC. Translated, it gives CASSLGARYNEQFF.

This rearrangement joins TRBV28 to TRBJ1-3; a weak D match, TRBD1 (6 bases). In germline, CDR1 is MDHEN, CDR2 SYDVKM. The CDR3 has 17 amino acids. V gave up 3 bases and J gave up 4 bases, with 19 bases separating them. The CDR3 sequence: CASSFLQGQRGGNTIYF. The CDR3 DNA reads as TGTGCCAGCAGTTTCCTCCAGGGACAAAGAGGAGGAAACACCATATATTTT. Variable domain in full (rest from reference TRBV28 and TRBJ1-3): DVKVTQSSRYLVKRTGEKVFLECVQDMDHENMFWYRQDPGLGLRLIYFSYDVKMKEKGDIPEGYSVSREKKERFSLILESASTNQTSMYLCASSFLQGQRGGNTIYFGEGSWLTVV.

The chain combines TRBV9 with TRBJ2-3, with D tentatively TRBD2 (6 bases). The CDR3 contains 15 residues. Trimming stripped 1 base from V and 6 bases from J, with 15 bases between. Germline V gene sequence: CDR1 SGDLS, CDR2 YYNGEE. CDR3: CASSVTSNPPDTQYF. The CDR3, as DNA: TGTGCCAGCAGCGTAACTAGCAACCCTCCTGATACGCAGTATTTT.

The chain recombines TRBV6-5 with TRBJ2-7; TRBD2 is a possible D gene (5 bases). The length of the CDR3 is 12 residues. Trimming left V 4 bases short and J 4 bases short, with 8 bases between. Germline V gives CDR1 MNHEY, CDR2 SVGAGI. CDR3 region: CASSWTGYEQYF. CDR3 nucleotide sequence: TGTGCCAGCAGTTGGACGGGGTACGAGCAGTACTTC.

The V gene is TRBV30, the J gene TRBJ1-4; maybe TRBD1 (6 bases). CDR1 is GTSNPN, CDR2 SVGIG, per germline (reference sequence). This CDR3 comprises 15 residues. V lost 0 bases and J lost 6, with 14 bases in between. CDR3 region: CAWSVRGQGYEKLFF. CDR3 nucleotide sequence: TGTGCCTGGAGTGTAAGGGGCCAGGGGTATGAAAAACTGTTTTTT. The whole variable domain, remainder taken from reference TRBV30 and TRBJ1-4, is SQTIHQWPATLVQPVGSPLSLECTVEGTSNPNLYWYRQAAGRGLQLLFYSVGIGQISSEVPQNLSASRPQDRQFILSSKKLLLSDSGFYLCAWSVRGQGYEKLFFGSGTQLSVL.

CDR3: CASSLGPDRATQYF. The CDR3 bases are TGTGCCAGCAGCTTAGGTCCCGACAGGGCCACGCAGTATTTT. The rearrangement links TRBV7-9 to TRBJ2-3, with 7 bases lining up with TRBD1. Losses at the gene ends were 1 base for V and 9 bases for J; bases not matched to a gene: 7. Germline V gene lookup returns CDR1 SEHNR and CDR2 FQNEAQ (reference sequence). This CDR3 has 14 amino acids.